A few counts support the clone carrying this TCR beta chain. Deletions cut 4 bases from V and 1 base from J, with 4 bases between. The CDR3 is 13 amino acids. Germline V gene data show CDR1 as SSHAT and CDR2 as FNYEAQ (reference sequence). The data belong to a study of blood T cell repertoires in COVID-19. Study background: Italy, Spain and the United States were the sources of the convalescent and acute COVID-19 samples. Sources were T cells, B-cell-depleted T cells, or PBMCs; the material itself was cDNA or gDNA.

Under the authors' procedure: Amplifying reference gene primers gave estimates of nucleated cell counts. Some clones are missing from TCRdb's copy, which holds only in-frame ones; the method was immunoSEQ multiplex PCR. V, J and clone size are taken as reported in that table, and D and trimming were inferred from the DNA itself. This table holds roughly 79,000 clones, less than 90% found once. This chain joins TRBV7-7 and TRBJ2-2; D not resolved. The TCR comes from a man in his forties or fifties with acute or convalescent COVID-19. Sequencing input: peripheral blood. The CDR3: CASSSMNTGELFF. The CDR3 region has the DNA TGTGCCAGCAGCTCAATGAACACCGGGGAGCTGTTTTTT.